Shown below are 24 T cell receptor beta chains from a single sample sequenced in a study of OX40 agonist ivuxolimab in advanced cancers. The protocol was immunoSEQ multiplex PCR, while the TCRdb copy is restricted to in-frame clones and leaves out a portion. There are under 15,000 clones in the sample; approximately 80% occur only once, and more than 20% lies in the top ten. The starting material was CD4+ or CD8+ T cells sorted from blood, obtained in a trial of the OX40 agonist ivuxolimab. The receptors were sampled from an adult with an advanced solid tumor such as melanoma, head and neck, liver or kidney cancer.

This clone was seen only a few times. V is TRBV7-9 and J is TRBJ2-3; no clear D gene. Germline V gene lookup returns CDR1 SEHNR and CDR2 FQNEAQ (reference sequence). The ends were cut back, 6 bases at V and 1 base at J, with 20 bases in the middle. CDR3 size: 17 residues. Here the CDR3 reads CASRYLLTGRGTDTQYF. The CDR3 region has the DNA TGTGCCAGCAGGTACCTTTTGACGGGTAGGGGCACAGATACGCAGTATTTT.

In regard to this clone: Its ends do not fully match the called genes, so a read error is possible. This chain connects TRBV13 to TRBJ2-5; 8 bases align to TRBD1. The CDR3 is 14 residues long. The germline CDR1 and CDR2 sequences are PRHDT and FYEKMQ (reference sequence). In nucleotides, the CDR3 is TGTGCCAGCAGCATAGGGACAGGTAGGAAGACCCAGTACTTC. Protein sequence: CASSIGTGRKTQYF.

The chain's CDR3 is CASSPSEGAYEQYF. Here the CDR3 DNA reads TGTGCCAGCAGTCCCTCGGAAGGGGCCTACGAGCAGTACTTC. This chain links TRBV27 with TRBJ2-7; TRBD1 might be the D (5 bases). The CDR3 totals 14 residues. V dropped 5 bases and J dropped 2 bases, with 13 bases sitting between them. CDR1 MNHEY and CDR2 SMNVEV come from the germline V gene (reference sequence).

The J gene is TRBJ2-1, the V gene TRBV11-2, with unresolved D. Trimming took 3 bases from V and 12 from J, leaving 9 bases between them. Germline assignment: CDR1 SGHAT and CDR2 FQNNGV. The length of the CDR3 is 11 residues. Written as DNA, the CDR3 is TGTGCCAGCAGCTTGGCCGACCCGCAGTTCTTC. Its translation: CASSLADPQFF.

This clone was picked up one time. This CDR3 is CSVFDKQDGYTF. CDR3 DNA sequence: TGCAGCGTTTTTGACAAGCAGGATGGCTACACCTTC. This chain uses TRBV29-1 with TRBJ1-2; D gene ambiguous. The CDR3 length is 12 residues. V was shortened by 5 bases and J by 6 bases, with 13 bases between the two germline ends. CDR1 is SQVTM and CDR2 is ANQGSEA in the germline V gene.

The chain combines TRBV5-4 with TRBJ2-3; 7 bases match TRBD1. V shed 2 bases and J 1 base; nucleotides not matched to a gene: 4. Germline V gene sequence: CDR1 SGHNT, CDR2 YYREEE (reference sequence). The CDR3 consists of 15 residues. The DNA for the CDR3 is TGTGCCAGCAGCTTCCGGACAGGAGGCACAGATACGCAGTATTTT. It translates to CASSFRTGGTDTQYF.

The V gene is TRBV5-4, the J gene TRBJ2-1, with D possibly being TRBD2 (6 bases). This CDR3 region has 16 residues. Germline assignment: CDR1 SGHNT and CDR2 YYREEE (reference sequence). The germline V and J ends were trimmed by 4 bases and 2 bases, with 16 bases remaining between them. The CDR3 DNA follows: TGTGCCAGCAGCGTCTGGGGTAGCGGAACCTACAATGAGCAGTTCTTC. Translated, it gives CASSVWGSGTYNEQFF.

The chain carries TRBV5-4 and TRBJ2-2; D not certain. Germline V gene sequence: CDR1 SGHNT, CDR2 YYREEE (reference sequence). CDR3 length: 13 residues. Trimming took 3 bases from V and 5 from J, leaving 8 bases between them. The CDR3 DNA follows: TGTGCCAGCAGCTATGGGAAAACCGGGGAGCTGTTTTTT. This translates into CASSYGKTGELFF.

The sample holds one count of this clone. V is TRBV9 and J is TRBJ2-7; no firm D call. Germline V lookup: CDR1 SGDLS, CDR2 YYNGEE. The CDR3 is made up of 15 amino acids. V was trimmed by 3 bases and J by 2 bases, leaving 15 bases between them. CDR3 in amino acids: CASSGGSSLPYEQYF. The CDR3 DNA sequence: TGTGCCAGCAGCGGGGGTAGTTCCCTCCCCTACGAGCAGTACTTC.

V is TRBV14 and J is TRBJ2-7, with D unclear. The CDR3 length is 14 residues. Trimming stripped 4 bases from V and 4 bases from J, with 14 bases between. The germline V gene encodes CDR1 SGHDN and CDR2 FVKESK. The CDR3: CASSPGYSPYEQYF. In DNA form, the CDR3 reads TGTGCCAGCAGCCCCGGCTACAGCCCTTACGAGCAGTACTTC.

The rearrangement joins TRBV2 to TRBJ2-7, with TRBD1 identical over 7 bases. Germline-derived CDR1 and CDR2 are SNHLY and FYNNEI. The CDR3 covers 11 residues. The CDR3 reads CVITDRDEQYF. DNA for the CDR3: TGTGTCATCACAGACAGGGATGAGCAGTACTTC.

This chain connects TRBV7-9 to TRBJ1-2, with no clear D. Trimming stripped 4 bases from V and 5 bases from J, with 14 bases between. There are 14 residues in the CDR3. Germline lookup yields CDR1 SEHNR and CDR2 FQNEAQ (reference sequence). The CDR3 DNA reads TGTGCCAGCAGCTCGATTCAGCTTCTATATGGCTACACCTTC. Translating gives CASSSIQLLYGYTF.

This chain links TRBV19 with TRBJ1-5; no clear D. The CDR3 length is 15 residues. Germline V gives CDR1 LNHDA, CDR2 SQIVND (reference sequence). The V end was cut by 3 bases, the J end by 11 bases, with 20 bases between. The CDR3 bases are TGTGCCAGTAGTATCGGACCGTTGGCCCGTCCGGCCCAGCATTTT. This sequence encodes CASSIGPLARPAQHF.

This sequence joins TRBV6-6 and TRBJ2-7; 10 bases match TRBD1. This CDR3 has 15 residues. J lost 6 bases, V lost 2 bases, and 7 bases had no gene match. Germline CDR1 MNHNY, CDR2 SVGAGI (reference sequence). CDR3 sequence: CASSYLGQGRSEQYF. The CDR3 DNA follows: TGTGCCAGCAGTTACCTGGGACAGGGGCGTAGCGAGCAGTACTTC.

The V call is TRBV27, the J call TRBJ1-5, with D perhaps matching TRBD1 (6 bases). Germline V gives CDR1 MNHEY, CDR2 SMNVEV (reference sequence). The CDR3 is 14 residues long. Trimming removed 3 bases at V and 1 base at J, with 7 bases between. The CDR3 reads CASSLGHSNQPQHF. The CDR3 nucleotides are TGTGCCAGCAGTTTGGGACACAGCAATCAGCCCCAGCATTTT.

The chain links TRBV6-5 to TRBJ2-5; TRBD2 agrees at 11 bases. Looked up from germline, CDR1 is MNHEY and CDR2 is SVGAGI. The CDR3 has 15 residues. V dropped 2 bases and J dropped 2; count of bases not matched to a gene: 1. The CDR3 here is CASSYASGGQETQYF. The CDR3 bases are TGTGCCAGCAGTTACGCTAGCGGGGGGCAAGAGACCCAGTACTTC.

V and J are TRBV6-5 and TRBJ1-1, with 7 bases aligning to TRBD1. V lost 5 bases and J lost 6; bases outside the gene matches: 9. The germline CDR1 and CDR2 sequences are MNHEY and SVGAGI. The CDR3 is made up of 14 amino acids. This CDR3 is CASSLNTGDAEAFF. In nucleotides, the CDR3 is TGTGCCAGCAGTCTTAACACAGGGGACGCTGAAGCTTTCTTT.

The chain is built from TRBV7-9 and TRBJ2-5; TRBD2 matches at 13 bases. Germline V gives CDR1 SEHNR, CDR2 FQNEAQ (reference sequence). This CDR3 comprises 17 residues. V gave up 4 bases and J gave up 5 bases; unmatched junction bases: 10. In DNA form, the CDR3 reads TGTGCCAGCAGCTCCGGACTAGCGGGGGCCTTGACGGAGACCCAGTACTTC. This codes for CASSSGLAGALTETQYF. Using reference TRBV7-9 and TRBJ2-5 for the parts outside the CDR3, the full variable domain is DTGVSQNPRHKITKRGQNVTFRCDPISEHNRLYWYRQTLGQGPEFLTYFQNEAQLEKSRLLSDRFSAERPKGSFSTLEIQRTEQGDSAMYLCASSSGLAGALTETQYFGPGTRLLVL.

The CDR3 is CAARGPGSYEQYF. The CDR3, as DNA: TGTGCCGCCAGGGGCCCTGGCTCCTACGAGCAGTACTTC. The chain combines TRBV2 with TRBJ2-7; maybe TRBD1 (6 bases). The CDR3 has 13 amino acids. Germline V CDR1 and CDR2: SNHLY, FYNNEI. The germline V and J ends were trimmed by 11 bases and 0 bases, with 14 bases remaining between them.

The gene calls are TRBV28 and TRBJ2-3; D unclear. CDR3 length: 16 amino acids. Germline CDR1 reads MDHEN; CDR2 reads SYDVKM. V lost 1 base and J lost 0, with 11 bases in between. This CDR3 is CASSLFSGFSTDTQYF. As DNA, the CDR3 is TGTGCCAGCAGTTTATTTTCCGGGTTCAGCACAGATACGCAGTATTTT.

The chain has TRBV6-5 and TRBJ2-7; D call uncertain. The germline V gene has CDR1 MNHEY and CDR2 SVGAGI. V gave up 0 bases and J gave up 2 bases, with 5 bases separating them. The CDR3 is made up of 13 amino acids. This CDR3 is CASSYSRAYEQYF. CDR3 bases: TGTGCCAGCAGTTACTCGCGCGCCTACGAGCAGTACTTC.

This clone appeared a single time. The CDR3 sequence is CASSWDTKNIQYF. DNA for the CDR3: TGTGCCAGCAGCTGGGATACCAAAAACATTCAGTACTTC. V usage is TRBV6-5 and J usage is TRBJ2-4; D is unresolved. V was clipped by 6 bases and J by 2 bases, with 8 bases between them. Germline CDR1 reads MNHEY; CDR2 reads SVGAGI. The CDR3 has 13 residues.

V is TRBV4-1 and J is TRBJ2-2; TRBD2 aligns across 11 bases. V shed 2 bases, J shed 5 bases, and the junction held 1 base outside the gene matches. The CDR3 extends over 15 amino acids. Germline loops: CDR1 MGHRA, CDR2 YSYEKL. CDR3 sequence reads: CASSQRTSGTGELFF. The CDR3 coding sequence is TGCGCCAGCAGCCAAAGGACTAGCGGGACCGGGGAGCTGTTTTTT.

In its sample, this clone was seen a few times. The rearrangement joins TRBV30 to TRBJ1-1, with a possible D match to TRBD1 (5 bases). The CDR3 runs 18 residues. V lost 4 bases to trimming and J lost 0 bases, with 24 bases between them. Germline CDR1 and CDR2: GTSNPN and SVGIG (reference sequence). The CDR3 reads CAWTLLWKHRPLNTEAFF. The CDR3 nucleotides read TGTGCCTGGACCTTATTGTGGAAACACAGGCCTCTGAACACTGAAGCTTTCTTT.